The following is a T cell receptor beta chain sequence with its context. This sample is part of a study of blood T cell repertoires in COVID-19. As for the study in general: Specimens from acute and convalescent COVID-19 originated in the United States, Italy and Spain.

Germline loops: CDR1 GTSNPN, CDR2 SVGIG (reference sequence). V lost 3 bases and J 5 bases, leaving 13 bases between the germline ends. This CDR3 spans 13 amino acids. Libraries were prepared by immunoSEQ multiplex PCR; TCRdb keeps only in-frame clonotypes and omits some of them. Of 220,000 or so clones listed, 80% to 85% are singletons. This TCR came from a woman aged 55-69 years with acute or convalescent COVID-19. The material sequenced was peripheral blood. The chain carries TRBV30 and TRBJ1-2; no clear D. The CDR3 DNA reads as TGTGCCTGGAGCGCCGATAGAAATTATGGCTACACCTTC. Amino acids: CAWSADRNYGYTF.